Shown below are 29 T cell receptor beta chains from a single sample sequenced in a study of siplizumab effects on memory and regulatory T cells. Produced via immunoSEQ multiplex PCR; TCRdb's table is partial and in-frame only. The sample lists about 100,000 clones, about 91% occurring once. The sample comprised Tregs sorted from blood. These receptors came from a human donor in good health.

The gene calls are TRBV5-4 and TRBJ2-6; D remains unclear. This CDR3 region has 17 residues. The V end lost 2 bases, the J end lost 2 bases, and 14 bases lay between the germline ends. Per germline, CDR1 SGHNT and CDR2 YYREEE (reference sequence). The CDR3 coding sequence is TGTGCCAGCAGCTTAGACCTTGGTGCAGCTGGGGCCAACGTCCTGACTTTC. Amino acid sequence: CASSLDLGAAGANVLTF.

The chain recombines TRBV11-2 with TRBJ1-5; the D is unclear. The CDR3 loop spans 17 amino acids. The V end lost 4 bases, the J end lost 2 bases, and 18 bases lay between the germline ends. The germline CDR1 and CDR2 sequences are SGHAT and FQNNGV. This chain's CDR3 is CASSSRPAPDGNQPQHF. The CDR3 nucleotides are TGTGCCAGCAGCTCCCGCCCGGCTCCTGATGGCAATCAGCCCCAGCATTTT.

V usage is TRBV5-1 and J usage is TRBJ2-1; 12 nucleotides align to TRBD2. Trimming took 0 bases from V and 8 from J; bases not matched to a gene: 6. The CDR3 extends over 16 amino acids. Germline V gene sequence: CDR1 SGHRS, CDR2 YFSETQ. The CDR3 bases are TGCGCCAGCAGCTTGGGACTAGCGGGAGTATGGGATGAGCAGTTCTTC. The encoded protein is CASSLGLAGVWDEQFF.

The genes are TRBV5-1 and TRBJ2-2, with 7 bases that match TRBD2. Germline trimming cut 1 base from V and 1 base from J; bases unmatched to any gene: 10. Germline lookup yields CDR1 SGHRS and CDR2 YFSETQ. This CDR3 comprises 18 residues. The chain's CDR3 is CASSLSPRLAVNTGELFF. The CDR3 region has the DNA TGCGCCAGCAGCTTGTCTCCCCGACTAGCAGTGAACACCGGGGAGCTGTTTTTT. Full variable domain (remainder filled in from reference TRBV5-1 and TRBJ2-2): KAGVTQTPRYLIKTRGQQVTLSCSPISGHRSVSWYQQTPGQGLQFLFEYFSETQRNKGNFPGRFSGRQFSNSRSEMNVSTLELGDSALYLCASSLSPRLAVNTGELFFGEGSRLTVL.

This rearrangement joins TRBV7-3 to TRBJ2-1; a possible D gene is TRBD2 (5 bases). The CDR3 loop spans 15 amino acids. With 4 bases removed from V and 4 bases from J, the gap between germline ends came to 14 bases. CDR1 is SGHTA, CDR2 FQGTGA, per germline. The CDR3 nucleotides are TGTGCCAGCAGCTCTCGAGGGTTAAGGTACAATGAGCAGTTCTTC. Residues: CASSSRGLRYNEQFF.

This chain uses TRBV27 with TRBJ1-5, with D unresolved. The CDR3 is 13 amino acids. CDR1 and CDR2 from the germline V gene are MNHEY and SMNVEV (reference sequence). Trimming took off 5 bases at V and 0 bases at J, with 5 bases between the two ends. The CDR3 here is CASSPYSNQPQHF. CDR3 in DNA: TGTGCCAGCAGTCCATATAGCAATCAGCCCCAGCATTTT.

The chain uses TRBV2 and TRBJ2-1; a possible D gene is TRBD2 (6 bases). The CDR3 sequence is 14 residues long. From germline, CDR1 is SNHLY and CDR2 FYNNEI. V lost 1 base and J lost 4, with 8 bases in between. CDR3 sequence: CASSEVREYNEQFF. CDR3 nucleotide sequence: TGTGCCAGCAGTGAAGTGCGGGAATACAATGAGCAGTTCTTC.

V gene TRBV27 combines with J gene TRBJ2-1; TRBD2 aligns across 10 bases. The CDR3 loop spans 21 amino acids. CDR1 is MNHEY and CDR2 is SMNVEV in the germline V gene (reference sequence). The J segment lost 2 bases and the V segment lost 2 bases, leaving 18 bases of the junction unmatched. The CDR3 DNA follows: TGTGCCAGCAGTTTACGTATGGCTAGCGGGAGTAAGTTGTGGGCCTACAATGAGCAGTTCTTC. Protein product: CASSLRMASGSKLWAYNEQFF.

The chain has TRBV5-1 and TRBJ2-5; D tentatively fits TRBD1 or TRBD2 (6 bases each). The CDR3 runs 14 residues. Trimming took 3 bases from V and 6 from J, leaving 15 bases between them. Germline lookup yields CDR1 SGHRS and CDR2 YFSETQ. CDR3 loop: CASSSEEGGKTQYF. DNA for the CDR3: TGCGCCAGCAGCTCCGAGGAAGGGGGGAAGACCCAGTACTTC. Variable domain in full (rest from reference TRBV5-1 and TRBJ2-5): KAGVTQTPRYLIKTRGQQVTLSCSPISGHRSVSWYQQTPGQGLQFLFEYFSETQRNKGNFPGRFSGRQFSNSRSEMNVSTLELGDSALYLCASSSEEGGKTQYFGPGTRLLVL.

V usage is TRBV27 and J usage is TRBJ2-3; no definite D call. With 3 bases removed from V and 2 bases from J, the gap between germline ends came to 12 bases. Germline V gene sequence: CDR1 MNHEY, CDR2 SMNVEV (reference sequence). CDR3 length: 15 residues. DNA of the CDR3: TGTGCCAGCAGTTTTCTAGGGCTAAACACAGATACGCAGTATTTT. It encodes CASSFLGLNTDTQYF.

The chain is built from TRBV6-6 and TRBJ2-7; TRBD2 matches 14 bases. V shed 6 bases, J shed 4 bases, and the junction held 8 bases outside the gene matches. Germline V gene lookup returns CDR1 MNHNY and CDR2 SVGAGI (reference sequence). CDR3 length equals 16 residues. CDR3 protein: CASRPQTSGRGYEQYF. The CDR3 DNA sequence: TGTGCCAGCAGGCCACAGACTAGCGGGAGGGGTTACGAGCAGTACTTC.

The chain combines TRBV5-1 with TRBJ2-1; the D is unclear. The CDR3 covers 13 residues. Looked up from germline, CDR1 is SGHRS and CDR2 is YFSETQ. Trimming took off 5 bases at V and 6 bases at J, with 12 bases between the two ends. The CDR3 bases are TGCGCCAGCAGAAACGGCTCGGGCAATGAGCAGTTCTTC. Its translation is CASRNGSGNEQFF.

The V and J genes are TRBV18 and TRBJ1-4; D not certain. Looked up from germline, CDR1 is KGHSH and CDR2 is LQKENI. The CDR3 is 14 amino acids. V lost 2 bases and J lost 0, with 4 bases in between. The CDR3 loop is CASSPVATNEKLFF. CDR3 DNA sequence: TGTGCCAGCTCACCAGTGGCAACTAATGAAAAACTGTTTTTT.

The V call is TRBV11-2, the J call TRBJ2-1; D gene uncertain. The CDR3 totals 15 residues. Germline CDR1 is SGHAT and CDR2 is FQNNGV. V was pared by 1 base and J by 3 bases, with 10 bases between. CDR3 in amino acids: CASSLGSKRYNEQFF. The CDR3 region has the DNA TGTGCCAGCAGCTTAGGTTCCAAACGCTACAATGAGCAGTTCTTC.

The gene calls are TRBV30 and TRBJ2-1; 9 bases are a match to TRBD2. CDR3 length equals 15 residues. J was trimmed by 4 bases and V by 3 bases; bases with no gene match: 7. CDR1 is GTSNPN, CDR2 SVGIG, per germline (reference sequence). This chain's CDR3 is CAWSRLAALYNEQFF. CDR3 nucleotide sequence: TGTGCCTGGAGCCGACTAGCGGCACTTTACAATGAGCAGTTCTTC.

The chain is built from TRBV7-8 and TRBJ2-1; 8 bases map to TRBD2. The junction had 7 bases not matched to a gene; V was cut back by 7 bases and J by 2 bases. The V gene's germline CDR1 is SGHVS and CDR2 FQNEAQ. This CDR3 is 15 amino acids long. DNA of the CDR3: TGTGCCAGCATCCTAGCGGGCCTTGCCTACAATGAGCAGTTCTTC. Its translation is CASILAGLAYNEQFF.

The chain joins TRBV29-1 to TRBJ1-2; tentatively, D is TRBD1 (5 bases). Trimming shortened V by 7 bases and J by 8 bases, and 14 bases separated the two germline ends. Germline CDR1 is SQVTM and CDR2 is ANQGSEA. CDR3 length: 11 amino acids. The DNA for the CDR3 is TGCAGCGGAGGGGCAGTTGGGGGCTACACCTTC. Translated: CSGGAVGGYTF.

The chain has TRBV5-4 and TRBJ1-2; TRBD1 matches at 12 bases. Germline V gene lookup returns CDR1 SGHNT and CDR2 YYREEE (reference sequence). With 4 bases clipped from V and 7 bases from J, the junction kept 14 bases outside the gene matches. The CDR3 sequence is 17 residues long. The CDR3 sequence: CASSPDSGTGGIGGYTF. The CDR3 DNA reads as TGTGCCAGCAGCCCAGACTCCGGGACAGGGGGCATTGGTGGCTACACCTTC. The full variable domain, with the rest looked up from reference TRBV5-4 and TRBJ1-2, is ETGVTQSPTHLIKTRGQQVTLRCSSQSGHNTVSWYQQALGQGPQFIFQYYREEENGRGNFPPRFSGLQFPNYSSELNVNALELDDSALYLCASSPDSGTGGIGGYTFGSGTRLTVV.

This chain uses TRBV19 with TRBJ2-2; 12 bases line up with TRBD1. The germline gives CDR1 LNHDA, CDR2 SQIVND (reference sequence). The V gene end was trimmed by 2 bases and the J gene end by 6 bases; junction bases not matched to a gene: 4. The CDR3 has 16 residues. CDR3: CASSIRGQGASGELFF. The CDR3 nucleotides are TGTGCCAGTAGTATAAGGGGACAGGGGGCGTCCGGGGAGCTGTTTTTT.

V gene TRBV2 combines with J gene TRBJ1-6; no definite D call. Per the germline V gene, CDR1 is SNHLY and CDR2 is FYNNEI. This CDR3 has 13 amino acids. V gave up 5 bases and J gave up 7 bases, with 9 bases separating them. Here the CDR3 DNA reads TGTGCCAGCAGTATTAGAGCGAATTCACCCCTCCACTTT. As protein: CASSIRANSPLHF.

Only a few counts were recorded for this clone. CDR3 sequence (DNA): TGTGCCAGCAGCAACGAGGGTGGGACCCAGTACTTC. Translated: CASSNEGGTQYF. This sequence joins TRBV7-3 and TRBJ2-5; possibly TRBD2 for D (5 bases). The germline V and J ends were trimmed by 5 bases and 7 bases, with 11 bases remaining between them. CDR3 length equals 12 residues. The germline gives CDR1 SGHTA, CDR2 FQGTGA.

This chain joins TRBV6-6 and TRBJ1-1, with 8 bases aligning to TRBD1. Per the germline V gene, CDR1 is MNHNY and CDR2 is SVGAGI (reference sequence). There are 16 residues in the CDR3. After removal of 0 bases from V and 3 bases from J, the junction contained 6 bases not matched to a gene. CDR3 in amino acids: CASSYSRQGADTEAFF. In nucleotides, the CDR3 is TGTGCCAGCAGTTACTCGAGGCAGGGGGCGGACACTGAAGCTTTCTTT.

The rearrangement links TRBV27 to TRBJ2-7; 9 bases are shared with TRBD2. Germline V gene sequence: CDR1 MNHEY, CDR2 SMNVEV (reference sequence). The CDR3 totals 15 residues. The trim removed 3 bases at V and 5 bases at J, leaving 8 bases unmatched. CDR3 DNA sequence: TGTGCCAGCAGTTTTTCGCGGGAGGGCCTCCACGAGCAGTACTTC. It codes for CASSFSREGLHEQYF.

The DNA of the CDR3 is TGCGCCAGCAGCTTGGAAGGGTACACCTACAATGAGCAGTTCTTC. This sequence encodes CASSLEGYTYNEQFF. The gene calls are TRBV5-1 and TRBJ2-1; the D is unclear. Germline V lookup: CDR1 SGHRS, CDR2 YFSETQ. This CDR3 has 15 residues. Trimming left V 0 bases short and J 2 bases short, with 9 bases between.

This clone was recorded once. The V and J genes are TRBV7-8 and TRBJ2-1, with 13 bases that match TRBD2. The germline V gene encodes CDR1 SGHVS and CDR2 FQNEAQ. The junction had 9 bases not matched to a gene; V was cut back by 5 bases and J by 2 bases. The CDR3 loop spans 18 amino acids. The CDR3 nucleotides read TGTGCCAGCAGCCAACTAGCGGGAGGGCTTTCGACCTACAATGAGCAGTTCTTC. Its protein is CASSQLAGGLSTYNEQFF.

The chain has TRBV5-1 and TRBJ2-2, with TRBD1 matching 10 bases. The CDR3 has 15 residues. V was clipped by 3 bases and J by 2 bases; unmatched bases: 1. The germline CDR1 and CDR2 sequences are SGHRS and YFSETQ. The CDR3 DNA is TGCGCCAGCAGCTCGACAGGGGGCAACACCGGGGAGCTGTTTTTT. Translating it yields CASSSTGGNTGELFF.

This chain uses TRBV18 with TRBJ2-1, with D unresolved. The germline V gene encodes CDR1 KGHSH and CDR2 LQKENI. V was shortened by 0 bases and J by 8 bases, with 14 bases between the two germline ends. This CDR3 comprises 15 residues. CDR3 loop: CASSPPLSSRDEQFF. DNA for the CDR3: TGTGCCAGCTCACCACCGTTGAGTAGCAGAGATGAGCAGTTCTTC. Full variable domain (remainder filled in from reference TRBV18 and TRBJ2-1): NAGVMQNPRHLVRRRGQEARLRCSPMKGHSHVYWYRQLPEEGLKFMVYLQKENIIDESGMPKERFSAEFPKEGPSILRIQQVVRGDSAAYFCASSPPLSSRDEQFFGPGTRLTVL.

V and J are TRBV19 and TRBJ2-1; 13 bases align to TRBD2. J was trimmed by 5 bases and V by 6 bases; bases with no gene match: 19. Germline V gene data show CDR1 as LNHDA and CDR2 as SQIVND (reference sequence). This CDR3 comprises 20 residues. The CDR3 loop reads CASSSPGRATSGRAHNEQFF. As DNA, the CDR3 is TGTGCCAGTAGCTCCCCGGGCAGGGCAACTAGCGGGAGGGCACACAATGAGCAGTTCTTC.

The CDR3 loop reads CASSWGQGARNEKLFF. The CDR3 DNA is TGTGCCAGCAGCTGGGGACAGGGGGCGCGCAATGAAAAACTGTTTTTT. The chain links TRBV5-4 to TRBJ1-4, with 12 bases fitting TRBD1. Germline CDR1 and CDR2: SGHNT and YYREEE (reference sequence). Losses at the gene ends were 3 bases for V and 5 bases for J; bases not matched to a gene: 5. This CDR3 has 16 amino acids.